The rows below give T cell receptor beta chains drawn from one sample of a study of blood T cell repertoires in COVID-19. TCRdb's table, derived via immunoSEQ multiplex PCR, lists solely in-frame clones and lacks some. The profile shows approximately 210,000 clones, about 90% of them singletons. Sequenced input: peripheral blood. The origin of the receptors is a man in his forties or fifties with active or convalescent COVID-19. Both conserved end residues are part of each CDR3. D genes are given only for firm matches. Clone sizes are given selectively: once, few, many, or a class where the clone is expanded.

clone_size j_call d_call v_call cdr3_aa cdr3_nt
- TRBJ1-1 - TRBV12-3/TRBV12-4 CASSRNTEAFF TGTGCCAGCAGCAGGAACACTGAAGCTTTCTTT
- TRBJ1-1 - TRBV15 CATSRGLVGARRSYTEAFF TGTGCCACCAGCAGAGGGCTTGTGGGGGCTCGCCGCTCCTACACTGAAGCTTTCTTT
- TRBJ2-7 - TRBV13 CASSSNGGFSRSYEQYF TGTGCCAGCAGCTCCAATGGCGGGTTCTCGCGCTCCTACGAGCAGTACTTC
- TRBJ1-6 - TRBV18 CASSPSGAHSPLHF TGTGCCAGCTCACCATCAGGGGCCCATTCACCCCTCCACTTT
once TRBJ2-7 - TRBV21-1 CASSTPRGLYEQYF TGTGCCAGCAGCACCCCCAGGGGGCTCTACGAGCAGTACTTC
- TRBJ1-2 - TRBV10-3 CAIRASQGFGYTF TGTGCCATCAGGGCTTCGCAGGGGTTTGGCTACACCTTC
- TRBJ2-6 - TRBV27 CASGRDPGANVLTF TGTGCCAGCGGGCGAGATCCTGGGGCCAACGTCCTGACTTTC
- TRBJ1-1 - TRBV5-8 CASSLPTSNTEAFF TGTGCCAGCAGCTTACCCACAAGTAACACTGAAGCTTTCTTT
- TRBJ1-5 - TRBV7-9 CASSSSQEPQHF TGTGCCAGCAGCTCAAGCCAGGAGCCCCAGCATTTT
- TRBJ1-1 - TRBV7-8 CASSLGWASMNTEAFF TGTGCCAGCAGCTTAGGGTGGGCGAGCATGAACACTGAAGCTTTCTTT
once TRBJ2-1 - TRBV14 CASSPPSGWVPYNEQFF TGTGCCAGCAGCCCCCCCTCGGGGTGGGTCCCCTACAATGAGCAGTTCTTC
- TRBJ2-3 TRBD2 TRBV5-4 CASSPGAGASGGADTQYF TGTGCCAGCAGCCCCGGCGCTGGGGCTAGCGGAGGGGCAGATACGCAGTATTTT
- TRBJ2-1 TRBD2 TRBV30 CAWIGRLAGSSSYNEQFF TGTGCCTGGATAGGAAGACTAGCGGGGTCGAGCTCCTACAATGAGCAGTTCTTC
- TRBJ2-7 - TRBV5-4 CASSSSSYEQYF TGTGCCAGCAGCTCGAGCTCCTACGAGCAGTACTTC
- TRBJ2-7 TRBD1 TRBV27 CASSLLGQGTYEQYF TGTGCCAGCAGTTTATTGGGACAGGGAACCTACGAGCAGTACTTC
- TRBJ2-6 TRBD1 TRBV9 CASSSGGSGANVLTF TGTGCCAGCAGCTCAGGGGGCTCTGGGGCCAACGTCCTGACTTTC
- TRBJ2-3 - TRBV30 CAWSVRQRDTQYF TGTGCCTGGAGTGTACGACAGAGGGATACGCAGTATTTT
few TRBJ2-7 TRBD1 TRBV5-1 CASSLASRTGITYEQYF TGCGCCAGCAGCTTGGCGTCTCGGACAGGCATTACCTACGAGCAGTACTTC
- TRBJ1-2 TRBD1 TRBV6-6 CASSTRQGYTF TGTGCCAGCAGTACTCGACAGGGGTACACCTTC
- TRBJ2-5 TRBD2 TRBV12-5 CASGRGLAGTETQYF TGTGCTAGTGGTCGAGGACTAGCGGGGACGGAGACCCAGTACTTC
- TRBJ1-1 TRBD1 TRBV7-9 CASSARDRVNTEAFF TGTGCCAGCAGCGCCAGGGACAGGGTGAACACTGAAGCTTTCTTT
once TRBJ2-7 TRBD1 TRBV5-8 CASSYGTGGSYEQYF TGTGCCAGCAGCTACGGGACAGGGGGTTCCTACGAGCAGTACTTC
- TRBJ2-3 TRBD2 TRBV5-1 CASSLYGTSGATDTQYF TGCGCCAGCAGCTTATATGGGACTAGCGGGGCCACAGATACGCAGTATTTT
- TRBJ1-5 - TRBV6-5 CASRLQGNQPQHF TGTGCCAGCAGACTCCAGGGTAATCAGCCCCAGCATTTT
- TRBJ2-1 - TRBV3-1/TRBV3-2 CASSRTTGNNEQFF TGTGCCAGCAGCCGGACGACAGGAAACAATGAGCAGTTCTTC
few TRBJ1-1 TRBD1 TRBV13 CASSSPDRAGTEAFF TGTGCCAGCAGTTCTCCCGACAGGGCGGGCACTGAAGCTTTCTTT
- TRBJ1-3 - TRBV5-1 CASSLGTRGNTIYF TGCGCCAGCAGCTTGGGGACTCGTGGAAACACCATATATTTT
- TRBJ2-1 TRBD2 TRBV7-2 CASSPASGSSNEQFF TGTGCCAGCAGCCCCGCTAGCGGGAGCTCCAATGAGCAGTTCTTC
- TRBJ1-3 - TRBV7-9 CASSLPLYSGNTIYF TGTGCCAGCAGCTTACCGTTGTACTCTGGAAACACCATATATTTT
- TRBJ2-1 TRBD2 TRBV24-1 CATSDPGLARDEQFF TGTGCCACCAGTGACCCGGGACTAGCAAGGGATGAGCAGTTCTTC
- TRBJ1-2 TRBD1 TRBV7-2 CASSLIGTAVGYGYTF TGTGCCAGCAGCTTAATCGGGACAGCAGTCGGCTATGGCTACACCTTC
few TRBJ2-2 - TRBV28 CASSSYTGELFF TGTGCCAGCAGTTCGTACACCGGGGAGCTGTTTTTT
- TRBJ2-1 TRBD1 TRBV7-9 CASSPGTGRGAYNEQFF TGTGCCAGCAGCCCCGGGACAGGGAGGGGAGCCTACAATGAGCAGTTCTTC
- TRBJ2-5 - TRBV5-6 CASSLLAETQYF TGTGCCAGCAGCTTGCTAGCAGAGACCCAGTACTTC
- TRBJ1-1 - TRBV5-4 CASSLERTMNTEAFF TGTGCCAGCAGCTTGGAGCGCACCATGAACACTGAAGCTTTCTTT
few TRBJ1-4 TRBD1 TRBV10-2 CASSEGRGREKLFF TGCGCCAGCAGTGAAGGCAGGGGGCGCGAAAAACTGTTTTTT
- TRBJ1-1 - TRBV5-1 CASSLLNRRDTEAFF TGCGCCAGCAGCTTGCTTAACAGGAGAGACACTGAAGCTTTCTTT
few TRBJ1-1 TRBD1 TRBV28 CASTEGDRGYVGQAFF TGTGCCAGCACCGAAGGGGACAGGGGGTACGTTGGGCAAGCTTTCTTT
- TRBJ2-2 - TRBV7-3 CASSLRQNTGELFF TGTGCCAGCAGCTTAAGACAGAACACCGGGGAGCTGTTTTTT
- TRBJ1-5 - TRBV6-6 CASSLDRQGQPQHF TGTGCCAGCAGTCTAGACAGGCAGGGTCAGCCCCAGCATTTT
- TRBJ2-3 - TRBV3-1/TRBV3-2 CASSLSTDTQYF TGTGCCAGCAGCCTAAGCACAGATACGCAGTATTTT
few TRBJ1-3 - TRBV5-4 CASSNDRARSGNTIYF TGTGCCAGCAGCAATGACAGAGCCCGCTCTGGAAACACCATATATTTT
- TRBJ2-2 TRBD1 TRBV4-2 CASSRGQGATLWAGELFF TGTGCCAGCAGCCGGGGACAGGGGGCCACCCTTTGGGCCGGGGAGCTGTTTTTT
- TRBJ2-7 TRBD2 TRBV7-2 CASSSRGGGYEQYF TGTGCCAGCAGTTCGCGGGGGGGAGGTTACGAGCAGTACTTC
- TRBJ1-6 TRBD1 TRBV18 CASSSATGKDSPLHF TGTGCCAGCTCATCCGCGACAGGGAAGGATTCACCCCTCCACTTT
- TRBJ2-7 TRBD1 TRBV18 CASSPLGTGGYEQYF TGTGCCAGCTCACCACTCGGGACAGGAGGCTACGAGCAGTACTTC
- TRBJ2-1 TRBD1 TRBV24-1 CATSDRRTGNTNEQFF TGTGCCACCAGTGACCGACGGACAGGGAACACCAATGAGCAGTTCTTC
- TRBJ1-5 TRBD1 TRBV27 CASSSQGAMNQPQHF TGTGCCAGCAGCTCACAGGGGGCGATGAATCAGCCCCAGCATTTT
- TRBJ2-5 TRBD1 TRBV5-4 CASSLQGAGETQYF TGTGCCAGCAGCTTGCAGGGGGCGGGAGAGACCCAGTACTTC
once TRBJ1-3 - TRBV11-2 CASSFQGLDGNTIYF TGTGCCAGCAGCTTTCAGGGGTTGGATGGAAACACCATATATTTT
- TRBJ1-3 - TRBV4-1 CASSQVGRQISGNTIYF TGCGCCAGCAGCCAAGTCGGCAGGCAGATCTCTGGAAACACCATATATTTT
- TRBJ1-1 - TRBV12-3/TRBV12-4 CASSLEGDTEAFF TGTGCCAGCAGTTTAGAAGGGGACACTGAAGCTTTCTTT
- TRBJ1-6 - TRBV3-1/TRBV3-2 CASSQDDWPNSPLHF TGTGCCAGCAGCCAAGACGACTGGCCGAATTCACCCCTCCACTTT